The 2 T cell receptor beta chains below were found in one sample sequenced in a study of T cells in Graves' hyperthyroidism and ophthalmopathy. TCR beta CDR3 regions were amplified from RNA transcripts. The study used the HTBI primer set for a first-round RT-PCR of the TCR CDR3. Using its own MiXCR run on the multiplex PCR reads, TCRdb lists one record per CDR3 protein. The sample yields fewer than 600,000 distinct CDR3 sequences, about 14% seen once. The sample taken for sequencing was blood. These receptors originate from a woman aged 35 to 49 with Graves' hyperthyroidism.

This clonotype was picked up a small number of times. The chain carries TRBV7-2 and TRBJ1-2, with D maybe TRBD1 (6 bases). Germline V CDR1 and CDR2: SGHTA, FQGNSA. The CDR3 extends over 14 amino acids. Trimming left V 6 bases short and J 0 bases short, with 11 bases between. The DNA of the CDR3 is TGTGCCAGCAGACTTCGGACAGCTAACTATGGCTACACCTTC. Protein product: CASRLRTANYGYTF.

The rearrangement uses TRBV4-1 and TRBJ2-1, with TRBD2 matching over 10 bases. Germline V gives CDR1 MGHRA, CDR2 YSYEKL. CDR3 size: 16 residues. The trim removed 5 bases at V and 4 bases at J, leaving 8 bases unmatched. The CDR3 region is CASSTLAGLVYNEQFF. The CDR3 coding sequence is TGCGCCAGCAGCACACTAGCGGGATTGGTATACAATGAGCAGTTCTTC.